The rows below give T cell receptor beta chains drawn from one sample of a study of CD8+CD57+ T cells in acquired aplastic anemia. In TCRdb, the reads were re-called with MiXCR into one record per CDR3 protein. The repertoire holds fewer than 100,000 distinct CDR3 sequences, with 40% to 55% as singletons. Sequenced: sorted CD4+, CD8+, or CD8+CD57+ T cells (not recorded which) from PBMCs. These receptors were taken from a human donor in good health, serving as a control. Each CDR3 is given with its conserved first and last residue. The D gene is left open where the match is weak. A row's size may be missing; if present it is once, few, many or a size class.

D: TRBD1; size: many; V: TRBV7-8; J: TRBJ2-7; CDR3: CASSAGQGGGYEQYF; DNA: TGTGCCAGCAGCGCGGGACAGGGTGGTGGGTACGAGCAGTACTTC
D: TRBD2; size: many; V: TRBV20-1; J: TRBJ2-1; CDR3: CSALGLAGDHPSNEQFF; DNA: TGCAGTGCTCTGGGACTAGCGGGAGACCACCCCAGCAATGAGCAGTTCTTC
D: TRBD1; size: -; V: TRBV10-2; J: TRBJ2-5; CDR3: CASSHQGEETQYF; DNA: TGCGCCAGCAGCCACCAGGGGGAAGAGACCCAGTACTTC
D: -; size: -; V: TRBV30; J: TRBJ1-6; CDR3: CAWNNRVAMGNSPLHF; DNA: TGTGCTTGGAACAACAGGGTCGCTATGGGAAATTCACCCCTCCACTTT
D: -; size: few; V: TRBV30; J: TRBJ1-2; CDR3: CAWSDASGLLRNGYTF; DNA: TGTGCCTGGAGTGATGCTTCGGGACTCCTAAGGAATGGCTACACCTTC
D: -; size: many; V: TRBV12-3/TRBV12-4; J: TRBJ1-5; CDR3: CASSLGWNQPQHF; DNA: TGTGCCAGCAGTTTAGGGTGGAATCAGCCCCAGCATTTT
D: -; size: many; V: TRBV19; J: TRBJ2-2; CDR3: CASTRNTGELFF; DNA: TGTGCCAGTACGAGGAACACCGGGGAGCTGTTTTTT
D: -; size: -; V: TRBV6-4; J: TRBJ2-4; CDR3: CASSDSKGAKNIQYF; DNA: TGTGCCAGCAGTGACTCGAAAGGAGCCAAAAACATTCAGTACTTC
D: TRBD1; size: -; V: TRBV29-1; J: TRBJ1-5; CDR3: CSVWTGSAEPQHF; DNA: TGCAGCGTGTGGACAGGTAGCGCGGAGCCCCAGCATTTT
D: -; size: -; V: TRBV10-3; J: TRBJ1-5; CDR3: CAISELNQPQHF; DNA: TGTGCCATCAGTGAGCTTAATCAGCCCCAGCATTTT
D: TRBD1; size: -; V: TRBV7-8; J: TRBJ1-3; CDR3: CASSLGGRGPGNTIYF; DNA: TGTGCCAGCAGCTTAGGGGGCAGGGGGCCTGGAAACACCATATATTTT
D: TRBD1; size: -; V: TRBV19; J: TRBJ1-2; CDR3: CASSKPGQGSDGYTF; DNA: TGTGCCAGTAGTAAACCGGGACAGGGGAGTGATGGCTACACCTTC
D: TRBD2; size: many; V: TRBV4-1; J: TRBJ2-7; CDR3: CASSLRLARGYEQYF; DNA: TGCGCCAGCAGCCTACGACTAGCAAGAGGCTACGAGCAGTACTTC
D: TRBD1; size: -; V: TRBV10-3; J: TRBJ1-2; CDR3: CAITAGTGALEFNYGYTF; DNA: TGTGCCATCACCGCTGGGACAGGAGCCCTCGAATTTAACTATGGCTACACCTTC
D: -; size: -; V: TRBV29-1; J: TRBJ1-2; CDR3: CSSLRGGGYTF; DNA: TGCAGCAGTCTAAGGGGGGGTGGCTACACCTTC
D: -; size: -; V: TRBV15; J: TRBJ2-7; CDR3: CATSRRYYEQYF; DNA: TGTGCCACCAGCAGACGGTACTACGAGCAGTACTTC
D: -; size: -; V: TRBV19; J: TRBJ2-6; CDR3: CASSIGTSGANVLTF; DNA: TGTGCCAGTAGTATAGGGACCTCTGGGGCCAACGTCCTGACTTTC
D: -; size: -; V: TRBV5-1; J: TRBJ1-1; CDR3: CASSPDAGQNTEAFF; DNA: TGCGCCAGCAGCCCTGACGCGGGGCAGAACACTGAAGCTTTCTTT
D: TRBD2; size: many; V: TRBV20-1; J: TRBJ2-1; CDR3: CSASPSGVYSYNEQFF; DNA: TGCAGTGCAAGTCCTAGCGGAGTCTACTCCTACAATGAGCAGTTCTTC
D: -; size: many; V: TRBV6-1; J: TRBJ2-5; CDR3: CASSAGGGAYETQYF; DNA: TGTGCCAGCAGTGCCGGAGGGGGGGCCTATGAGACCCAGTACTTC
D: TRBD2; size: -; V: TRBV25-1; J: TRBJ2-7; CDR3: CASSALAGSSSYEQYF; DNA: TGTGCCAGCAGTGCCCTAGCGGGAAGCTCCTCCTACGAGCAGTACTTC
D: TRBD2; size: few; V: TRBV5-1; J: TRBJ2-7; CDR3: CASSFGLAGGIYEQYF; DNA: TGCGCCAGCAGCTTTGGACTAGCGGGAGGCATCTACGAGCAGTACTTC
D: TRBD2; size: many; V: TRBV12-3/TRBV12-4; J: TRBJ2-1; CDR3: CASSFTGGGRVF; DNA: TGTGCCAGCAGTTTCACTGGCGGGGGGAGGGTCTTC
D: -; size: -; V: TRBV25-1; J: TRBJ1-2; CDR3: CASSRGLGGYTF; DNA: TGTGCCAGCAGTAGAGGGTTGGGTGGCTACACCTTC
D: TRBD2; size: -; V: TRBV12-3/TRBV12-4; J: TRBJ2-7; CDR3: CASSLGPGSGTYEQYF; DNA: TGTGCCAGCAGTTTAGGGCCGGGGAGCGGGACCTACGAGCAGTACTTC